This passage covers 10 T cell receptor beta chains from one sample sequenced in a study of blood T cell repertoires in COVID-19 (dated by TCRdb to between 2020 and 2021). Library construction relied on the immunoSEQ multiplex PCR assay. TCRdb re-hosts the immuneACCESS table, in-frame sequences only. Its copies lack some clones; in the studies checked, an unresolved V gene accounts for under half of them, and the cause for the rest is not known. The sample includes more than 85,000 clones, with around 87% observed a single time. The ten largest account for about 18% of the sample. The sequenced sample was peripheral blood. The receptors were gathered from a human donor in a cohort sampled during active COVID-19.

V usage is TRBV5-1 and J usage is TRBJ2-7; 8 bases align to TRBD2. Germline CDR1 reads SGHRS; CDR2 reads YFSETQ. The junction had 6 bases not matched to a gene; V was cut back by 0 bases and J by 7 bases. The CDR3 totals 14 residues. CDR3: CASSLGGGIEEQYF. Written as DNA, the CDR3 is TGCGCCAGCAGCTTGGGCGGGGGGATCGAGGAGCAGTACTTC.

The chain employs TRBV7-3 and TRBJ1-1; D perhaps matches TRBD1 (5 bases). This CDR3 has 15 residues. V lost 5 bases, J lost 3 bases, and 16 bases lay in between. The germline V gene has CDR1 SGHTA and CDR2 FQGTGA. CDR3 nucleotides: TGTGCCAGCAGCCAAGGGGCAGGGTCGGACACTGAAGCTTTCTTT. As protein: CASSQGAGSDTEAFF.

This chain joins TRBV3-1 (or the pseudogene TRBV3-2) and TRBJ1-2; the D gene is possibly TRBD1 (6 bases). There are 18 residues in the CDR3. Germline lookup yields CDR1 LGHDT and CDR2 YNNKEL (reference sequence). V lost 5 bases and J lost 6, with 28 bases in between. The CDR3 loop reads CASSYGSGGASPKDGYTF. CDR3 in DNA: TGTGCCAGCAGCTACGGATCGGGGGGCGCTTCTCCTAAGGATGGCTACACCTTC.

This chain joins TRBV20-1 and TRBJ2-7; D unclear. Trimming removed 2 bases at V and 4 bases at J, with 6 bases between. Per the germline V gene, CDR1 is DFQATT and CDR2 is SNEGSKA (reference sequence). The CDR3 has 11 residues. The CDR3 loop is CSARIGYEQYF. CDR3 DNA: TGCAGTGCTAGAATCGGGTACGAGCAGTACTTC.

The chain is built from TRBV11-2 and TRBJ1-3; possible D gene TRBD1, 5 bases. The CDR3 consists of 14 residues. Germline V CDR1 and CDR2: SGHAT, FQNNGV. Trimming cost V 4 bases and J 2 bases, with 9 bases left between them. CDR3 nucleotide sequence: TGTGCCAGCAGCTCCGACAGAGCTGGAAACACCATATATTTT. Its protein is CASSSDRAGNTIYF.

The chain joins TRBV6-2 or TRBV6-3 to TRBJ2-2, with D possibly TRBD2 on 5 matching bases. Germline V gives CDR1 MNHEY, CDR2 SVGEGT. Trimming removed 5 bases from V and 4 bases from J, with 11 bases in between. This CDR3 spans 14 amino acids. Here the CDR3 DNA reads TGTGCCAGCAGTCCGACCCGGGGCACCGGGGAGCTGTTTTTT. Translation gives CASSPTRGTGELFF.

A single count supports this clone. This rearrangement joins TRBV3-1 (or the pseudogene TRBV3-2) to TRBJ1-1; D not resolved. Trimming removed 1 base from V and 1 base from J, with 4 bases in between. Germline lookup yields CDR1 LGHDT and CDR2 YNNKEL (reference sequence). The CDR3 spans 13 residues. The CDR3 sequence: CASSQVGNTEAFF. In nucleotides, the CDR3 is TGTGCCAGCAGCCAAGTCGGGAACACTGAAGCTTTCTTT.

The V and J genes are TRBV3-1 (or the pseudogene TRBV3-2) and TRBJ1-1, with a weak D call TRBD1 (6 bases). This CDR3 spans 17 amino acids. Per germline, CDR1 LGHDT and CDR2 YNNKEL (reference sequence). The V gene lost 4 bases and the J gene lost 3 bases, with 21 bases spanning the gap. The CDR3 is CASSPWAGGQHYTEAFF. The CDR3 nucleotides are TGTGCCAGCAGCCCCTGGGCGGGAGGACAGCACTACACTGAAGCTTTCTTT.

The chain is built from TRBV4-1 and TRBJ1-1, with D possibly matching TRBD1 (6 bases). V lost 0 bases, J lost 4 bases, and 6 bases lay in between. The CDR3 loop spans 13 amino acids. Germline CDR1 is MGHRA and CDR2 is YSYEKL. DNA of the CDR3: TGCGCCAGCAGCCAAGACAGGGGCACTGAAGCTTTCTTT. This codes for CASSQDRGTEAFF.

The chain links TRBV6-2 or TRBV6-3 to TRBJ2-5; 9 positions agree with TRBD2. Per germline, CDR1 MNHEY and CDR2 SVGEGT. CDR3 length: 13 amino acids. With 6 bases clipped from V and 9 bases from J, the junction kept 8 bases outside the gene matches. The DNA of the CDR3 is TGTGCCAGCAGCCGCCGCGAGCGGGGGGCCCAGTACTTC. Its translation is CASSRRERGAQYF.